These T cell receptor beta chains were read from a single sample in a study of T cell clonotyping in hematopoietic cell transplantation. Libraries were prepared by immunoSEQ multiplex PCR; TCRdb keeps only in-frame clonotypes and omits some of them. The data contain around 80,000 clones, about 95% of them seen just once; the ten biggest clones take up roughly 1.7%. The sample in question was peripheral blood mononuclear cells, obtained before stem cell transplant. These receptors were collected from a woman between 50 and 59 years old with acute myeloid leukemia. Some clones in this sample may be carry-over from other donors' samples. CDR3s include the opening cysteine and the closing phenylalanine or tryptophan. A D gene is named only where the DNA matches it firmly. Expanded clones are given a class, and other clones once, few, many or no size at all.

clone_size	d_call	v_call	j_call	cdr3_nt	cdr3_aa
once	TRBD1	TRBV6-7	TRBJ2-3	TGTGCCAGCAGTTTGGACAGGGTCACAGATACGCAGTATTTT	CASSLDRVTDTQYF
NA	NA	TRBV5-4	TRBJ1-4	TGTGCCAGCAGAACTGACAGTGCAACTAATGAAAAACTGTTTTTT	CASRTDSATNEKLFF
NA	TRBD2	TRBV28	TRBJ2-7	TGTGCCAGCAGTTTTCCATTTAGCGGGACCCCCTACGAGCAGTACTTC	CASSFPFSGTPYEQYF
once	TRBD1	TRBV5-6	TRBJ1-5	TGTGCCAGCAGCTTGGCGACAGGGGGGCCCCACATTTTT	CASSLATGGPHIF
NA	NA	TRBV5-6	TRBJ2-1	TGTGCCAGCAGCGCCAGGTGGTCCTACAATGAGCAGTTCTTC	CASSARWSYNEQFF
NA	NA	TRBV13	TRBJ2-2	TGTGCCAGCAGCTTATGGGGGTACACCGGGGAGCTGTTTTTT	CASSLWGYTGELFF
NA	TRBD1	TRBV5-8	TRBJ1-1	TGTGCCAGCAGCTGGGACAGGGCGGGGAACACTGAAGCTTTCTTT	CASSWDRAGNTEAFF
NA	NA	TRBV30	TRBJ1-2	TGTGCCTGGAGTGACCCCGGCTACACCTTC	CAWSDPGYTF
NA	NA	TRBV11-2	TRBJ1-5	TGTGCCAGCAGCTTAGATTGGAGTGGCAATCAGCCCCAGCATTTT	CASSLDWSGNQPQHF
NA	NA	TRBV25-1	TRBJ2-7	TGTGCCAGCAGTGATCCCGGGACGCCTGGCTACGAGCAGTACTTC	CASSDPGTPGYEQYF
once	NA	TRBV5-1	TRBJ1-2	TGCGCCAGCCGCACGGAGGTCGGCTATGGCTACACCTTC	CASRTEVGYGYTF
NA	TRBD1	TRBV14	TRBJ1-2	TGTGCCAGCAGCCCCCAACAGGGGATCTATGGCTACACCTTC	CASSPQQGIYGYTF
NA	TRBD2	TRBV29-1	TRBJ2-1	TGCAGCGTTTATAGCGGGTCCTCCTACAATGAGCAGTTCTTC	CSVYSGSSYNEQFF
NA	TRBD2	TRBV5-1	TRBJ2-3	TGCGCCAGCAGCTTGAGGGCTAGCGGGGCGGATACGCAGTATTTT	CASSLRASGADTQYF
NA	TRBD2	TRBV14	TRBJ2-3	TGTGCCAGCAGCCAGTTTTTAGCGGGAGGGCCCAGAGATACGCAGTATTTT	CASSQFLAGGPRDTQYF
NA	NA	TRBV2	TRBJ1-4	TGTGCCAGCAGTGAAGGGGGGAGCGGAGATGAAAAACTGTTTTTT	CASSEGGSGDEKLFF
NA	NA	TRBV5-1	TRBJ2-7	TGCGCCAGCAGCTTAGCAGGGGCCCCCTACGAGCAGTACTTC	CASSLAGAPYEQYF
NA	TRBD1	TRBV6-4	TRBJ1-2	TGTGCCAGCAGTGACCGACAGGGGGTCAACTATGGCTACACCTTC	CASSDRQGVNYGYTF
NA	TRBD2	TRBV7-2	TRBJ2-2	TGTGCCAGCAGCATCAGCGGGAGGGGGAACACCGGGGAGCTGTTTTTT	CASSISGRGNTGELFF
NA	NA	TRBV5-1	TRBJ2-3	TGCGCCAGCAGCTTCCGCACAGATACGCAGTATTTT	CASSFRTDTQYF
NA	TRBD1	TRBV15	TRBJ2-7	TGTGCCACCAGCAGGGCAGGACAGGGGAACGAGCAGTACTTC	CATSRAGQGNEQYF
NA	NA	TRBV30	TRBJ1-2	TGTGCCTGGAGTGTATCCCGGGGGAACTATGGCTACACCTTC	CAWSVSRGNYGYTF
NA	NA	TRBV10-1	TRBJ2-2	TGCGCCAGCAGGTCCGACCCTTCGACCGGGGAGCTGTTTTTT	CASRSDPSTGELFF
NA	NA	TRBV2	TRBJ1-5	TGTGCCAGCAGTCGAACAGATCAGCCCCAGCATTTT	CASSRTDQPQHF
NA	TRBD1	TRBV5-4	TRBJ1-4	TGTGCCAGCAGCAAGGACAGGGCTAATGAAAAACTGTTTTTT	CASSKDRANEKLFF
once	TRBD2	TRBV7-6	TRBJ2-1	TGTGCCAGCAGCCCGACAGCGGGAGATTTTCTGGTTGAGCAGTTCTTC	CASSPTAGDFLVEQFF
once	TRBD1	TRBV5-4	TRBJ1-3	TGTGCCAGCAGCGCGGCCCAGGGGGCGCTCGGAAACACCATATATTTT	CASSAAQGALGNTIYF
NA	NA	TRBV19	TRBJ1-1	TGTGCCAGTAGTATAGGAGAAGGGGGCACTGAAGCTTTCTTT	CASSIGEGGTEAFF
NA	NA	TRBV28	TRBJ2-6	TGTGCCAGCAGTTTTAGAAAGGCTGGGGCCAACGTCCTGACTTTC	CASSFRKAGANVLTF
NA	TRBD2	TRBV6-6	TRBJ2-2	TGTGCCAGCAGTTATTTCCCGGGAGGGAACACCGGGGAGCTGTTTTTT	CASSYFPGGNTGELFF
NA	TRBD1	TRBV27	TRBJ1-2	TGTGCCAGCAGTTTATGGGGACAGGAGAGGAGCTATGGCTACACCTTC	CASSLWGQERSYGYTF
NA	TRBD2	TRBV11-2	TRBJ2-3	TGTGCCAGCAGCTTAGGACGGGGGGGAGCGAGCACAGATACGCAGTATTTT	CASSLGRGGASTDTQYF
NA	NA	TRBV6-1	TRBJ1-4	TGTGCCAGTAACAGGGCGCCTAATGAAAAACTGTTTTTT	CASNRAPNEKLFF
NA	TRBD2	TRBV2	TRBJ2-7	TGTGCCAGCACTGTCGGCGGGAGCTCCTACGAGCAGTACTTC	CASTVGGSSYEQYF
NA	NA	TRBV30	TRBJ2-1	TGTGCCTGGTCGGACTACAATGAGCAGTTCTTC	CAWSDYNEQFF
NA	TRBD1	TRBV6-4	TRBJ1-1	TGTGCCAGCAGCGGGACAGTCAACACTGAAGCTTTCTTT	CASSGTVNTEAFF
once	NA	TRBV30	TRBJ1-6	TGTGCCTGGAGAGGGACGGACAATTCACCCCTCCACTTT	CAWRGTDNSPLHF
NA	NA	TRBV6-5	TRBJ1-2	TGTGCCAGCAGCTCCCTAAGCAGAAGCTATGGCTACACCTTC	CASSSLSRSYGYTF
NA	TRBD2	TRBV30	TRBJ2-5	TGTGCCTGGAGTGTTCCCCGGACTAGCGGGCAAGAGACCCAGTACTTC	CAWSVPRTSGQETQYF
NA	NA	TRBV28	TRBJ1-1	TGTGCCAGCAGCCTACAGGGCGGCACTGAAGCTTTCTTT	CASSLQGGTEAFF
NA	NA	TRBV19	TRBJ1-2	TGTGCCAGTAGTATAGGGGCCCTCCGAGGCTACACCTTC	CASSIGALRGYTF
NA	NA	TRBV7-3	TRBJ2-2	TGTGCCAGCAGACAAGACACAAACACCGGGGAGCTGTTTTTT	CASRQDTNTGELFF
NA	NA	TRBV2	TRBJ2-5	TGTGCCAGCAAGGCCCAAGAGACCCAGTACTTC	CASKAQETQYF
NA	TRBD1	TRBV14	TRBJ2-7	TGTGCCAGCAGCATTACAGGGGTCGAGCAGTACTTC	CASSITGVEQYF
NA	NA	TRBV2	TRBJ1-2	TGTGCCAGCAGTGAAAGGGTGGGTGGCTACACCTTC	CASSERVGGYTF
NA	NA	TRBV6-5	TRBJ2-1	TGTGCCAGCAATGAGCAGTTCTTC	CASNEQFF
few	NA	TRBV6-4	TRBJ2-7	TGTGCCAGCAGTGATAGTTCCGAGCAGTACTTC	CASSDSSEQYF
NA	TRBD1	TRBV6-5	TRBJ1-2	TGTGCCAGCAGTTACGGTCGGACAGGGGGAAACTATGGCTACACCTTC	CASSYGRTGGNYGYTF
NA	NA	TRBV5-1	TRBJ2-5	TGCGCCAGCAGCCCCTCGCATGGGGCGGGAAAGACCCAGTACTTC	CASSPSHGAGKTQYF
NA	NA	TRBV5-4	TRBJ2-5	TGTGCCACCCGGGGGCGGGGGCAAGAGACCCAGTACTTC	CATRGRGQETQYF
NA	TRBD2	TRBV25-1	TRBJ2-7	TGTGCCAGCAGTGCGGGGACTAACTCCTACGAGCAGTACTTC	CASSAGTNSYEQYF
NA	NA	TRBV30	TRBJ2-7	TGTGCCTGGAGTGGGGGGTCAGTCGGAAGCTCCTACGAGCAGTACTTC	CAWSGGSVGSSYEQYF
NA	TRBD2	TRBV28	TRBJ2-2	TGTGCCAGCAGTCCGCCGGGACTAGCGGGAAGCACCGGGGAGCTGTTTTTT	CASSPPGLAGSTGELFF
NA	TRBD2	TRBV6-6	TRBJ2-5	TGTGCCAGCAGCGTGGGGCTAGCGGGGGCCGGGGGGACCCAGTACTTC	CASSVGLAGAGGTQYF
NA	TRBD2	TRBV6-5	TRBJ2-1	TGTGCCAGCAGTTACTCTGGAGCGGGAGGGGGCAATGAGCAGTTCTTC	CASSYSGAGGGNEQFF
NA	TRBD1	TRBV7-6	TRBJ1-2	TGTGCCAGCAGCTTCTACCAGGGGGATGGCTACACCTTC	CASSFYQGDGYTF
NA	TRBD1	TRBV29-1	TRBJ1-5	TGCAGCGTTGAACAGGGGGATGTTCAGCCCCAGCATTTT	CSVEQGDVQPQHF